These T cell receptor beta chains were read from a single sample in a study of Ad26.COV2.S vaccination and SARS-CoV-2 variants. Some clones are missing from TCRdb's copy, which holds only in-frame ones; the method was immunoSEQ multiplex PCR. This table holds over 400,000 clones, about 92% found once. The material sequenced was peripheral blood, taken in a trial of Ad26.COV2.S vaccine versus placebo. All receptors come from a person between 18 and 65 years old who received the Ad26.COV2.S COVID-19 vaccine or a placebo. The CDR3 runs from the conserved cysteine through the conserved F or W. D genes are given only for firm matches. Size is omitted from some rows. Given values are once, few, many or a class for expanded clones.

TGTGCTAGTGGCTCCGGGACTTCAAATGAGCAGTTCTTC	CASGSGTSNEQFF	TRBV12-5	-	TRBJ2-1	-
TGTGCCAGCAGCTTTTCGGGGGTCCTCCAAGAGACCCAGTACTTC	CASSFSGVLQETQYF	TRBV7-9	-	TRBJ2-5	-
TGTGCCAGCAGTGTAGGGACTCAAATGAACACTGAAGCTTTCTTT	CASSVGTQMNTEAFF	TRBV27	-	TRBJ1-1	-
TGTGCCAGCAGCCCGGGGGTGGGGTGGACAGATACGCAGTATTTT	CASSPGVGWTDTQYF	TRBV7-3	-	TRBJ2-3	-
TGTGCCAGCAGTTCATCAAGCGGGAGGTCCGGGGAGCTGTTTTTT	CASSSSSGRSGELFF	TRBV6-2/TRBV6-3	-	TRBJ2-2	TRBD2
TGTGCCAGCAGCGTAGGGGGGTTCTCTGGGGCCAACGTCCTGACTTTC	CASSVGGFSGANVLTF	TRBV9	-	TRBJ2-6	-
TGTGCCAGCAGCATACGGACAGGGGCTTATTCACCCCTCCACTTT	CASSIRTGAYSPLHF	TRBV21-1	-	TRBJ1-6	-
TGTGCCAGCAGCAAGCCCGGGACAGCGACATGGACCCAGTACTTC	CASSKPGTATWTQYF	TRBV7-9	-	TRBJ2-5	TRBD1
TGTGCCAGTAGACAGATGAGCAATCAGCCCCAGCATTTT	CASRQMSNQPQHF	TRBV19	few	TRBJ1-5	-
TGTGCCAGCAGTCTGCAGACGAACACTGAAGCTTTCTTT	CASSLQTNTEAFF	TRBV6-5	-	TRBJ1-1	-
TGTGCCAGTAGTCCTGCGGCCAGGGGGGATTATGGCTACACCTTC	CASSPAARGDYGYTF	TRBV19	-	TRBJ1-2	TRBD1
TGTGCCAGCAGCCGAGGGGCGGTTTATAGCAATCAGCCCCAGCATTTT	CASSRGAVYSNQPQHF	TRBV2	-	TRBJ1-5	-
TGTGCCAGCAGTTTATTAGGGGGCTCTGGCTACACCTTC	CASSLLGGSGYTF	TRBV28	-	TRBJ1-2	TRBD1
TGTGCCAGCAGCTCGCCCCCCCAGCAGTACTTC	CASSSPPQQYF	TRBV7-9	-	TRBJ2-7	-
TGCGCCAGCAGCCTTCGGACAGGGCCCCTCCACTTT	CASSLRTGPLHF	TRBV5-1	-	TRBJ1-6	TRBD1
TGTGCCAGCAGCTTAGATCGGACTAGCGGGAGTTGGGCCTTTGGGCAGTATTTT	CASSLDRTSGSWAFGQYF	TRBV11-2	-	TRBJ2-3	TRBD2
TGCGCCAGCAGCTTGGGTGGGACCGACCACTACGAGCAGTACTTC	CASSLGGTDHYEQYF	TRBV5-1	-	TRBJ2-7	-
TGTGCCAGCTCACCCGGGACAGTTTCCCCTTCTGGGGCCAACGTCCTGACTTTC	CASSPGTVSPSGANVLTF	TRBV18	-	TRBJ2-6	TRBD1
TGCAGTGCTAACACTGAAGCTTTCTTT	CSANTEAFF	TRBV20-1	-	TRBJ1-1	-
TGCGCCAGCGCGGGCCCCTACAATGAGCAGTTCTTC	CASAGPYNEQFF	TRBV4-1	-	TRBJ2-1	-
TGTGCCAGCAGCTGGGGACAGGACTATGGCTACACCTTC	CASSWGQDYGYTF	TRBV7-9	-	TRBJ1-2	TRBD1
TGTGCCAGCACCGAGGACAGGGGAGATGGAGCTTTCTTT	CASTEDRGDGAFF	TRBV5-4	once	TRBJ1-1	TRBD1
TGTGCCAGCAGCCATGAATTAGCGAACCCGAACACCGGGGAGCTGTTTTTT	CASSHELANPNTGELFF	TRBV4-2	-	TRBJ2-2	-
TGTGCCAGCAGTGAGTTGAATGGCAATCAGCCCCAGCATTTT	CASSELNGNQPQHF	TRBV6-1	-	TRBJ1-5	-
TGTGCCAGCAGTGAAGCGAAGAGGGCGGGGGATACGCAGTATTTT	CASSEAKRAGDTQYF	TRBV6-1	-	TRBJ2-3	-
TGTGCCAGCAGTGAATTTGGGACAGGGTTGTCCTACGAGCAGTACTTC	CASSEFGTGLSYEQYF	TRBV25-1	-	TRBJ2-7	TRBD1
TGTGCCAGCAGTCCTAATCGACACCCGAGGGGCTCTGGGGCCAACGTCCTGACTTTC	CASSPNRHPRGSGANVLTF	TRBV2	-	TRBJ2-6	-
TGTGCCAGCAGTTATTGGGAAGTCTCTGGAAACACCATATATTTT	CASSYWEVSGNTIYF	TRBV6-2/TRBV6-3	-	TRBJ1-3	-
TGTGCCTGGAGTGTACAGGGGAGTTATGAAAAACTGTTTTTT	CAWSVQGSYEKLFF	TRBV30	-	TRBJ1-4	TRBD1
TGTGCCATCAGTGCGGGGACAGGGCCGAGCAATCAGCCCCAGCATTTT	CAISAGTGPSNQPQHF	TRBV10-3	-	TRBJ1-5	TRBD1
TGTGCCAGCAGTTTAGCAGGGGACGGCTACACCTTC	CASSLAGDGYTF	TRBV28	-	TRBJ1-2	-
TGTGCCAGCAGCCAGGGACTAGCGACCTACGAGCAGTACTTC	CASSQGLATYEQYF	TRBV7-2	once	TRBJ2-7	TRBD2
TGTGCCAGTAGTACGGATTTGAGGGACAATGAGCAGTTCTTC	CASSTDLRDNEQFF	TRBV19	-	TRBJ2-1	-
TGTGCCAGCAGCTTAGCCCCAAGGTACGAGCAGTACTTC	CASSLAPRYEQYF	TRBV7-9	few	TRBJ2-7	-
TGTGCCAGCAGCCCAGATACAGGGGCTCAAGAGACCCAGTACTTC	CASSPDTGAQETQYF	TRBV7-6	-	TRBJ2-5	TRBD1
TGTGCCAGCAGCCTCGGAAAACTCAACCTTAATGAAAAACTGTTTTTT	CASSLGKLNLNEKLFF	TRBV7-2	-	TRBJ1-4	-
TGCAGCGTTGCGCATTCTCCTAGCTATGGCTACACCTTC	CSVAHSPSYGYTF	TRBV29-1	once	TRBJ1-2	-
TGCGCCAGCAGCCATCCCAAAGGGGAAAACATTCAGTACTTC	CASSHPKGENIQYF	TRBV4-1	-	TRBJ2-4	-
TGTGCCAGCAGCAACGACTGGGGACTAGGCACAGATACGCAGTATTTT	CASSNDWGLGTDTQYF	TRBV7-2	-	TRBJ2-3	TRBD2
TGTGCCAGCAGCTTAAGCGGGGGGTACGGAGAGACCCAGTACTTC	CASSLSGGYGETQYF	TRBV7-8	-	TRBJ2-5	TRBD2
TGCAGCGTTGATCCGAGGGAAGGCTACACCTTC	CSVDPREGYTF	TRBV29-1	few	TRBJ1-2	-
TGTGCCAGCAGCTTGGGACAGGGGTTTGGGAGCGAAAAACTGTTTTTT	CASSLGQGFGSEKLFF	TRBV7-2	-	TRBJ1-4	TRBD1
TGTGCCAGCAGCCCAGGGGGGAACACTGAGCAGTTCTTC	CASSPGGNTEQFF	TRBV11-3	-	TRBJ2-1	-
TGTGCCATCAGTTCGGGGGATCGGGGCACCGGGGAGCTGTTTTTT	CAISSGDRGTGELFF	TRBV10-3	-	TRBJ2-2	-